Shown below are 27 T cell receptor beta chains from a single sample sequenced in a study of radiotherapy plus CTLA-4 blockade in lung cancer. The method was immunoSEQ multiplex PCR; TCRdb's version includes in-frame clones alone and lacks a portion of them. The repertoire holds 30,000 to 50,000 clones, with approximately 75% as singletons. This specimen was peripheral blood, taken from a patient treated with radiotherapy plus ipilimumab. All receptors come from a human donor with non-small cell lung cancer that progressed on radiotherapy plus ipilimumab.

This clone was seen more than once but under ten times. The J gene is TRBJ2-1, the V gene TRBV7-3, with D maybe TRBD1 (5 bases). CDR3 size: 14 residues. V lost 1 base to trimming and J lost 4 bases, with 8 bases between them. Germline V gene lookup returns CDR1 SGHTA and CDR2 FQGTGA. The CDR3 sequence: CASSLIQGYNEQFF. In DNA, the CDR3 is TGTGCCAGCAGCTTAATCCAGGGATACAATGAGCAGTTCTTC.

This clone was seen a handful of times. This chain links TRBV15 with TRBJ1-5, with unresolved D. Trimming removed 5 bases from V and 2 bases from J, with 19 bases in between. Per germline, CDR1 LNHNV and CDR2 YYDKDF (reference sequence). This CDR3 contains 17 residues. CDR3 amino acids: CATSEGGQSDGNQPQHF. CDR3 in DNA: TGTGCCACCAGCGAGGGAGGGCAGTCTGACGGCAATCAGCCCCAGCATTTT.

V is TRBV18 and J is TRBJ1-1, with D perhaps matching TRBD1 (6 bases). This CDR3 comprises 14 residues. The V gene lost 5 bases and the J gene lost 3 bases, with 13 bases spanning the gap. CDR1 and CDR2 from the germline V gene are KGHSH and LQKENI. The CDR3 loop reads CASSLTGADTEAFF. The DNA for the CDR3 is TGTGCCAGCTCATTGACAGGAGCGGACACTGAAGCTTTCTTT.

This chain uses TRBV28 with TRBJ2-3, with D possibly matching TRBD2 (6 bases). Germline assignment: CDR1 MDHEN and CDR2 SYDVKM. The CDR3 runs to 15 residues. V gave up 6 bases and J gave up 0 bases, with 13 bases separating them. The CDR3 sequence: CASRRADYSTDTQYF. CDR3 DNA: TGTGCCAGCAGAAGGGCGGACTACAGCACAGATACGCAGTATTTT.

The V call is TRBV9, the J call TRBJ2-7; D is perhaps TRBD1 (6 bases). The CDR3 sequence is 16 residues long. Germline CDR1 SGDLS, CDR2 YYNGEE. V was clipped by 3 bases and J by 6 bases, with 22 bases between them. The CDR3 nucleotides are TGTGCCAGCAGCGCCGACTTCCGTATCGACAGGCTCGAGCAGTACTTC. Translation gives CASSADFRIDRLEQYF.

CDR3 DNA: TGTGCCAGCAGCCCATCCGAAGTCCGAATCGGGGGCACCATATATTTT. Amino acid sequence: CASSPSEVRIGGTIYF. The chain carries TRBV9 and TRBJ1-3, with D perhaps TRBD1 (5 bases). CDR1 SGDLS and CDR2 YYNGEE come from the germline V gene. The CDR3 runs 16 residues. The V end was cut by 4 bases, the J end by 9 bases, with 23 bases between.

V usage is TRBV9 and J usage is TRBJ1-5; D call uncertain. V lost 0 bases and J 6 bases, leaving 10 bases between the germline ends. The CDR3 runs 14 residues. CDR1 and CDR2 from the germline V gene are SGDLS and YYNGEE. CDR3: CASSVGGYGQPQHF. CDR3 DNA sequence: TGTGCCAGCAGCGTAGGAGGGTACGGTCAGCCCCAGCATTTT.

The genes are TRBV6-1 and TRBJ1-1; D gene unclear. Germline CDR1 and CDR2: MNHNS and SASEGT. The CDR3 has 13 residues. V was pared by 1 base and J by 7 bases, with 10 bases between. CDR3: CASSEGGGFEAFF. The CDR3, as DNA: TGTGCCAGCAGTGAAGGCGGAGGATTTGAAGCTTTCTTT.

The rearrangement uses TRBV2 and TRBJ1-2, with a tentative D call TRBD1 (5 bases). V was shortened by 6 bases and J by 4 bases, with 9 bases between the two germline ends. Germline CDR1 SNHLY, CDR2 FYNNEI. CDR3 length: 12 amino acids. CDR3 sequence: CASRQGIYGYTF. CDR3 bases: TGTGCCAGCAGGCAGGGAATCTATGGCTACACCTTC.

CDR3 amino acids: CASSLTGGPYNEQFF. CDR3 sequence (DNA): TGTGCCAGCAGTTTGACGGGGGGGCCCTACAATGAGCAGTTCTTC. The chain carries TRBV5-6 and TRBJ2-1, with 8 nucleotides matching TRBD2. This CDR3 is 15 amino acids long. The V gene's germline CDR1 is SGHDT and CDR2 YYEEEE. The ends lost 5 bases at V and 2 bases at J; junction bases unmatched: 6.

This clone was seen a handful of times. CDR3 sequence (DNA): TGTGCCAGCAGCTGGGAGCGGGGCCCGGGGACCCAGTACTTC. It is translated as CASSWERGPGTQYF. The chain joins TRBV7-8 to TRBJ2-5, with 7 positions matching TRBD2. The CDR3 totals 14 residues. Germline CDR1 reads SGHVS; CDR2 reads FQNEAQ. V was pared by 4 bases and J by 7 bases, with 9 bases of the junction left unmatched.

The V call is TRBV2, the J call TRBJ2-2, with 7 bases that match TRBD2. The CDR3 contains 15 residues. V trimming: 8 bases; J trimming: 1 base; junction bases outside the gene matches: 7. Germline CDR1 SNHLY, CDR2 FYNNEI. The chain's CDR3 is CASREEGRNTGELFF. Here the CDR3 DNA reads TGTGCCAGCCGGGAGGAGGGGAGGAACACCGGGGAGCTGTTTTTT.

The chain employs TRBV19 and TRBJ2-3, with TRBD2 matching 8 bases. CDR1 and CDR2 (germline): LNHDA, SQIVND (reference sequence). CDR3 size: 16 residues. J lost 1 base, V lost 5 bases, and 8 bases had no gene match. CDR3 protein: CASSPGAGGGTDTQYF. The CDR3 nucleotides read TGTGCCAGTAGTCCGGGCGCGGGGGGAGGCACAGATACGCAGTATTTT.

This clone was recorded only once. The chain couples TRBV7-8 to TRBJ1-1; 7 bases agree with TRBD1. The V gene end was trimmed by 2 bases and the J gene end by 3 bases; junction bases not matched to a gene: 9. CDR3 length: 16 amino acids. Per germline, CDR1 SGHVS and CDR2 FQNEAQ. DNA of the CDR3: TGTGCCAGCAGCTTACTGACAGGGAGCCGGGACACTGAAGCTTTCTTT. Protein sequence: CASSLLTGSRDTEAFF.

J is TRBJ1-5 and V is TRBV29-1; perhaps TRBD1 as D (5 bases). This CDR3 comprises 13 residues. Trimming shortened V by 5 bases and J by 4 bases, and 12 bases separated the two germline ends. CDR1 and CDR2 (germline): SQVTM, ANQGSEA. The CDR3 sequence is CSVRAGSNQPQHF. The CDR3 coding sequence is TGCAGCGTTCGGGCAGGGTCAAATCAGCCCCAGCATTTT.

This clone appeared a single time. The chain recombines TRBV4-1 with TRBJ2-7; D remains unclear. The V gene lost 0 bases and the J gene lost 3 bases, with 12 bases spanning the gap. This CDR3 comprises 15 residues. CDR1 and CDR2 from the germline V gene are MGHRA and YSYEKL. The CDR3 reads CASSQEPGSVYEQYF. The CDR3 nucleotides read TGCGCCAGCAGCCAAGAACCCGGGTCGGTCTACGAGCAGTACTTC.

V gene TRBV6-4 combines with J gene TRBJ1-1; possibly TRBD1 for D (6 bases). CDR1 MRHNA and CDR2 SNTAGT come from the germline V gene. CDR3 length: 14 residues. V dropped 5 bases and J dropped 4 bases, with 14 bases sitting between them. The CDR3 is CASSSTGYGTEAFF. The CDR3 nucleotides read TGTGCCAGCAGTAGCACAGGGTATGGCACTGAAGCTTTCTTT.

The chain joins TRBV28 to TRBJ1-3; D is possibly TRBD1 (5 bases). CDR1 and CDR2 (germline): MDHEN, SYDVKM. This CDR3 has 12 amino acids. V lost 4 bases and J 4 bases, leaving 5 bases between the germline ends. DNA for the CDR3: TGTGCCAGCAGTTACAGGGGAAACACCATATATTTT. Protein sequence: CASSYRGNTIYF.

J is TRBJ2-6 and V is TRBV4-1; unclear D gene. In germline, CDR1 is MGHRA, CDR2 YSYEKL. V lost 0 bases, J lost 3 bases, and 9 bases lay in between. The CDR3 runs 16 residues. As DNA, the CDR3 is TGCGCCAGCAGCCAAGATCTGGCCTTTGGGGCCAACGTCCTGACTTTC. It is translated as CASSQDLAFGANVLTF.

The chain links TRBV6-1 to TRBJ1-1; a weak D match, TRBD1 (5 bases). The CDR3 has 13 amino acids. The germline V gene has CDR1 MNHNS and CDR2 SASEGT. V lost 3 bases and J 3 bases, leaving 8 bases between the germline ends. The CDR3 loop is CASSEVTDTEAFF. The CDR3 DNA is TGTGCCAGCAGTGAGGTGACAGACACTGAAGCTTTCTTT.

The chain links TRBV6-5 to TRBJ1-2; 7 bases align to TRBD1. Germline trimming cut 5 bases from V and 3 bases from J; bases unmatched to any gene: 3. This CDR3 contains 13 residues. Germline V gives CDR1 MNHEY, CDR2 SVGAGI. CDR3 sequence (DNA): TGTGCCAGCAGTAACAGGGGTTACTATGGCTACACCTTC. Protein: CASSNRGYYGYTF.

The chain is built from TRBV4-2 and TRBJ1-4, with D possibly TRBD1 on 6 matching bases. CDR3 size: 16 residues. Germline V gene data show CDR1 as LGHNA and CDR2 as YNFKEQ. Trimming cost V 5 bases and J 1 base, with 14 bases left between them. CDR3 sequence reads: CASSFYRDITNEKLFF. The CDR3 nucleotides are TGTGCCAGCAGCTTTTACAGGGATATAACTAATGAAAAACTGTTTTTT.

The chain joins TRBV6-5 to TRBJ2-7; 7 nucleotides agree with TRBD1. Germline-derived CDR1 and CDR2 are MNHEY and SVGAGI. This CDR3 is 13 amino acids long. J was trimmed by 1 base and V by 6 bases; bases with no gene match: 3. CDR3 DNA: TGTGCCAGCAGCTCGACAGGGTCCTACGAGCAGTACTTC. Protein sequence: CASSSTGSYEQYF.

CDR3 in DNA: TGTGCCAGCTCACCACGGAGCGGGGTGGATGTCGAGCAGTACTTC. Protein: CASSPRSGVDVEQYF. The chain recombines TRBV18 with TRBJ2-7; 7 bases are a match to TRBD2. Germline CDR1 reads KGHSH; CDR2 reads LQKENI. CDR3 length equals 15 residues. Trimming took 1 base from V and 6 from J; bases not matched to a gene: 9.

The J gene is TRBJ2-4, the V gene TRBV5-1; TRBD1 is a possible D gene (5 bases). Trimming shortened V by 0 bases and J by 7 bases, and 8 bases separated the two germline ends. Per germline, CDR1 SGHRS and CDR2 YFSETQ. The CDR3 totals 13 residues. Here the CDR3 DNA reads TGCGCCAGCAGCTTGGCAGCAGGGAACATTCAGTACTTC. Protein sequence: CASSLAAGNIQYF.

This clone was recorded a few times. The V and J genes are TRBV19 and TRBJ2-1, with 8 bases matching TRBD2. This CDR3 has 16 residues. From germline, CDR1 is LNHDA and CDR2 SQIVND (reference sequence). J gave up 4 bases and V 3 bases, and 8 bases lay outside the gene matches. CDR3 in amino acids: CASSIRAGGGYNEQFF. The CDR3 DNA reads TGTGCCAGTAGTATCCGTGCGGGGGGAGGGTACAATGAGCAGTTCTTC.

The rearrangement uses TRBV9 and TRBJ2-2; D is uncertain. This CDR3 spans 15 amino acids. Germline values: CDR1 SGDLS, CDR2 YYNGEE. Trimming shortened V by 4 bases and J by 2 bases, and 12 bases separated the two germline ends. In nucleotides, the CDR3 is TGTGCCAGCAGCACGACATCCTCCAACACCGGGGAGCTGTTTTTT. Residues: CASSTTSSNTGELFF.